The present entry profiles one TCR beta chain with its context. These data originate in a study of T-cell reconstitution after alpha-beta-depleted transplantation in children. The CDR3 runs to 16 residues. The germline V and J ends were trimmed by 7 bases and 0 bases, with 16 bases remaining between them. Germline lookup yields CDR1 SGHKS and CDR2 YYEKEE (reference sequence). Researchers prepared the TCRbeta library using unique molecular identifiers, the study reports. TCRdb processed the PCR reads anew with MiXCR; each CDR3 protein has one entry. This table holds 380,000 or so distinct CDR3 sequences, 10% to 15% found once.

The chain has TRBV5-5 and TRBJ2-2, with D tentatively TRBD2 (6 bases). The sample consisted of PBMCs, taken from the stem cell graft. This TCR was sampled from a human donor who donated a stem cell graft to a child with Fanconi anemia. The chain's CDR3 is CASQIRELPNTGELFF. In DNA, the CDR3 is TGTGCCAGCCAAATCCGGGAGTTACCGAACACCGGGGAGCTGTTTTTT.